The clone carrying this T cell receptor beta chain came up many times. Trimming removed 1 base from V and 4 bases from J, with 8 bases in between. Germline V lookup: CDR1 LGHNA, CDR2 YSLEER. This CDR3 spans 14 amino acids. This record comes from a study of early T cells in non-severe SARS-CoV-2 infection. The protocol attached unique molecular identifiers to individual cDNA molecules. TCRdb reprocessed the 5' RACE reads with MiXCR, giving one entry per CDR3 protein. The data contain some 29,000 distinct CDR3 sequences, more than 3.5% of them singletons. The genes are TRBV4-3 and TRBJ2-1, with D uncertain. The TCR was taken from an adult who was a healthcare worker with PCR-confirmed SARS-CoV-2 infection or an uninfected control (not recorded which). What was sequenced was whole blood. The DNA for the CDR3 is TGCGCCAGCAGCCAAGGCGGAACTTACAATGAGCAGTTCTTC. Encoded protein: CASSQGGTYNEQFF.